A selection of T cell receptor beta chains follows, all from one sample in a study of blood T cell repertoires in COVID-19. Produced via immunoSEQ multiplex PCR; TCRdb's table is partial and in-frame only. The sample holds about 200,000 clones; roughly nine tenths are singletons and the top ten take about 2.2%. Sequencing used peripheral blood. The source is a woman between 45 and 65 years old with acute or convalescent COVID-19. Both conserved end residues are part of each CDR3. The order of the fields is D gene, CDR3 length, V gene, J gene, CDR3 protein. The D gene is left open where the match is weak.

NA,14,TRBV19,TRBJ2-3,CASSIGQGTDTQYF
TRBD2,16,TRBV4-3,TRBJ2-1,CASSQEGTSGYNEQFF
TRBD1,16,TRBV9,TRBJ2-1,CASSTRRDRTYNEQFF
NA,17,TRBV5-1,TRBJ1-1,CASSLGSLGRMGTEAFF
NA,12,TRBV12-3/TRBV12-4,TRBJ2-5,CASSFRGETQYF
NA,13,TRBV19,TRBJ1-1,CASSIVGGTEAFF
NA,14,TRBV28,TRBJ1-5,CASIWQGSNQPQHF
NA,15,TRBV19,TRBJ1-1,CASPPMGGGNTEAFF
TRBD2,13,TRBV27,TRBJ2-3,CASSWAGGDTQYF
NA,15,TRBV5-1,TRBJ2-7,CASSLVTGDAYEQYF
NA,13,TRBV10-3,TRBJ2-7,CALSGLPTDEQYF
NA,14,TRBV29-1,TRBJ1-2,CSVKFRDPNYGYTF
TRBD2,14,TRBV19,TRBJ2-3,CASRSSGGTDTQYF
NA,20,TRBV12-5,TRBJ2-6,CASGLGRDGGKNSGANVLTF
NA,16,TRBV5-1,TRBJ2-3,CASSSTGSPLTDTQYF